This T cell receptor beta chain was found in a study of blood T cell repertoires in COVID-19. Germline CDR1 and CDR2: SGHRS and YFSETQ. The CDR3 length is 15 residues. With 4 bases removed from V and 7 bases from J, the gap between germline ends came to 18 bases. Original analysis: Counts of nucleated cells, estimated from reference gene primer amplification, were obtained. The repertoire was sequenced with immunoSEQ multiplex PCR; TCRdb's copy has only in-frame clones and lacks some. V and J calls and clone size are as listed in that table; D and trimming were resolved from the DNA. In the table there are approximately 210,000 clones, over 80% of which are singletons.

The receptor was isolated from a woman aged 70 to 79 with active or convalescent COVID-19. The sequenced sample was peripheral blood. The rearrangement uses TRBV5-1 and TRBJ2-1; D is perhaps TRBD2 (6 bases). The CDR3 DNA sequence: TGCGCCAGCAGCCTAGGGGTCACTAGCTTGAATGAGCAGTTCTTC. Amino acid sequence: CASSLGVTSLNEQFF.